The 12 T cell receptor beta chains below were found in one sample sequenced in a study of blood T cell repertoires in COVID-19. TCRdb keeps only in-frame clones here, not all; method: immunoSEQ multiplex PCR. The sample gives 250,000 to 350,000 clones, 80% to 90% of which show up once; less than 3% is in the top ten. Sequenced: peripheral blood. These receptors originate from a woman in her thirties with active or convalescent COVID-19.

The genes are TRBV7-9 and TRBJ1-4; the D gene is possibly TRBD1 (5 bases). Germline V gene data show CDR1 as SEHNR and CDR2 as FQNEAQ (reference sequence). This CDR3 contains 18 residues. The V gene lost 0 bases and the J gene lost 5 bases, with 19 bases spanning the gap. CDR3 sequence reads: CASSLAFGLQGVNEKLFF. The CDR3 nucleotides are TGTGCCAGCAGCTTAGCGTTCGGTTTGCAGGGCGTCAATGAAAAACTGTTTTTT.

The J gene is TRBJ2-5, the V gene TRBV7-9; 11 nucleotides agree with TRBD1. The germline V gene encodes CDR1 SEHNR and CDR2 FQNEAQ (reference sequence). There are 14 residues in the CDR3. J gave up 4 bases and V 7 bases, and 5 bases lay outside the gene matches. CDR3 nucleotides: TGTGCCAGCACCCCAGGACAGGGGGCAGAGACCCAGTACTTC. Translating gives CASTPGQGAETQYF.

The chain uses TRBV19 and TRBJ1-6; D is perhaps TRBD1 (5 bases). Germline V CDR1 and CDR2: LNHDA, SQIVND (reference sequence). The CDR3 contains 15 residues. Trimming removed 5 bases from V and 2 bases from J, with 10 bases in between. As DNA, the CDR3 is TGTGCCAGTAGTTCGACAGAAACCTATAATTCACCCCTCCACTTT. Translating gives CASSSTETYNSPLHF.

This sequence joins TRBV5-4 and TRBJ2-7, with TRBD2 as a possible D gene (5 bases). Germline assignment: CDR1 SGHNT and CDR2 YYREEE (reference sequence). Deletions cut 4 bases from V and 2 bases from J, with 16 bases between. This CDR3 has 15 residues. Here the CDR3 reads CASSRNRGSTYEQYF. The CDR3, as DNA: TGTGCCAGCAGCCGCAACAGAGGGTCGACCTACGAGCAGTACTTC.

V gene TRBV6-5 combines with J gene TRBJ2-7; 7 bases match TRBD2. The V segment lost 5 bases and the J segment 1 base; nucleotides outside the gene matches: 8. Germline V CDR1 and CDR2: MNHEY, SVGAGI. CDR3 size: 15 residues. The CDR3 DNA follows: TGTGCCAGCAGTCACCCGGGGGGTGAGTCCTACGAGCAGTACTTC. Its protein is CASSHPGGESYEQYF.

The chain combines TRBV7-2 with TRBJ2-5; 14 nucleotides match TRBD2. Per the germline V gene, CDR1 is SGHTA and CDR2 is FQGNSA. The CDR3 runs 19 residues. Trimming cost V 0 bases and J 3 bases; bases outside gene matches: 9. The CDR3: CASSLARLTSGGAEETQYF. Written as DNA, the CDR3 is TGTGCCAGCAGCTTAGCGCGGCTGACTAGCGGGGGGGCCGAAGAGACCCAGTACTTC.

The chain joins TRBV7-2 to TRBJ1-6, with 7 bases fitting TRBD1. Per the germline V gene, CDR1 is SGHTA and CDR2 is FQGNSA. The CDR3 is 14 residues long. V lost 4 bases to trimming and J lost 10 bases; unmatched junction nucleotides: 7. The CDR3 DNA reads as TGTGCCAGCAGCTCGTCGACAGGGCGCTCACCCCTCCACTTT. Protein: CASSSSTGRSPLHF.

This chain connects TRBV11-2 to TRBJ1-6, with 12 bases lining up with TRBD1. This CDR3 has 16 residues. Germline values: CDR1 SGHAT, CDR2 FQNNGV. V shed 3 bases and J 13 bases; nucleotides not matched to a gene: 10. CDR3 amino acids: CASSFGTGGLTRPLHF. The DNA of the CDR3 is TGTGCCAGCAGCTTCGGGACAGGGGGCCTCACGCGGCCCCTCCACTTT.

The rearrangement uses TRBV6-6 and TRBJ1-5; the D gene is possibly TRBD1 (6 bases). This CDR3 contains 13 residues. Trimming removed 7 bases at V and 7 bases at J, with 14 bases between. Germline V gene data show CDR1 as MNHNY and CDR2 as SVGAGI (reference sequence). The chain's CDR3 is CASTPPGGQPQHF. CDR3 nucleotides: TGTGCCAGCACCCCCCCGGGGGGCCAGCCCCAGCATTTT.

This clone was counted once. This chain joins TRBV18 and TRBJ2-6; no clear D gene. The germline V gene encodes CDR1 KGHSH and CDR2 LQKENI. Trimming shortened V by 3 bases and J by 2 bases, and 8 bases separated the two germline ends. This CDR3 spans 15 amino acids. The CDR3 DNA sequence: TGTGCCAGCTCACCGAGAGGAGCTGGGGCCAACGTCCTGACTTTC. It is translated as CASSPRGAGANVLTF.

The count of this clone is one. The chain uses TRBV28 and TRBJ1-5; D remains ambiguous. V lost 5 bases to trimming and J lost 3 bases, with 17 bases between them. The CDR3 is made up of 16 amino acids. Germline lookup yields CDR1 MDHEN and CDR2 SYDVKM. DNA for the CDR3: TGTGCCAGCAGTCATACCCGGGGTAGGTACAATCAGCCCCAGCATTTT. Translation: CASSHTRGRYNQPQHF.

The V and J genes are TRBV5-1 and TRBJ1-1; 8 bases line up with TRBD1. V was clipped by 0 bases and J by 10 bases; unmatched bases: 2. This CDR3 region has 12 residues. Per germline, CDR1 SGHRS and CDR2 YFSETQ. CDR3: CASSLAGTGAFF. The CDR3 DNA is TGCGCCAGCAGCTTGGCGGGGACAGGAGCTTTCTTT.